These T cell receptor beta chains were read from a single sample in a study of shared clonotypes between healthy human individuals. The protocol was immunoSEQ multiplex PCR, while the TCRdb copy is restricted to in-frame clones and leaves out a portion. The repertoire includes about 2.5 million clones, 80% to 95% of them detected once, and 0.37% sits in the top ten. The sample consisted of naive CD4+ T cells from PBMCs. These receptors were collected from a man aged 18 to 30 in good health. Some clones in this sample may be carry-over from other donors' samples. Each CDR3 is given with its conserved first and last residue. The D gene is left open where the match is weak. Not every row has a clone size; where given, it reads once, few, many or a size class.

v_gene,d_gene,abundance,j_gene,len,CDR3aa,CDR3nt
TRBV10-3,.,.,TRBJ1-3,15,CAIRGDSGTRNTIYF,TGTGCCATCAGGGGCGACAGTGGTACTAGAAACACCATATATTTT
TRBV11-2,TRBD2,.,TRBJ2-2,16,CASSLLASGATGELFF,TGTGCCAGCAGCTTATTGGCTAGCGGGGCCACCGGGGAGCTGTTTTTT
TRBV7-9,.,.,TRBJ1-1,14,CASSSEWVNTEAFF,TGTGCCAGCAGCTCCGAGTGGGTGAACACTGAAGCTTTCTTT
TRBV6-1,.,.,TRBJ2-7,13,CASRTGPPYEQYF,TGTGCCAGCAGAACAGGGCCTCCCTACGAGCAGTACTTC
TRBV6-5,TRBD1,.,TRBJ1-4,15,CASRGPGQGNEKLFF,TGTGCCAGCAGAGGACCGGGACAGGGGAATGAAAAACTGTTTTTT
TRBV18,TRBD1,.,TRBJ2-1,14,CASSPGTGENEQFF,TGTGCCAGCTCACCTGGGACAGGTGAGAATGAGCAGTTCTTC
TRBV28,TRBD1,few,TRBJ1-1,13,CASSTTGEIEAFF,TGTGCCAGCAGTACCACAGGGGAGATTGAAGCTTTCTTT
TRBV15,TRBD1,.,TRBJ1-3,14,CATSWTGSGNTIYF,TGTGCCACCAGCTGGACAGGGTCTGGAAACACCATATATTTT
TRBV7-9,TRBD2,.,TRBJ2-5,15,CASSFSSGAQETQYF,TGTGCCAGCAGCTTCAGCAGCGGGGCCCAAGAGACCCAGTACTTC
TRBV28,.,once,TRBJ2-3,13,CASSWRGTDTQYF,TGTGCCAGCAGTTGGCGGGGTACAGATACGCAGTATTTT
TRBV18,.,.,TRBJ2-4,16,CASSPREGAGKNIQYF,TGTGCCAGCTCACCAAGGGAGGGGGCCGGCAAAAACATTCAGTACTTC
TRBV18,.,.,TRBJ2-1,15,CASSPPLRAGNEQFF,TGTGCCAGCTCACCACCGCTAAGGGCGGGTAATGAGCAGTTCTTC
TRBV7-2,.,once,TRBJ1-2,16,CASSLGASSGVYGYTF,TGTGCCAGCAGCTTAGGGGCCTCCTCCGGTGTCTATGGCTACACCTTC
TRBV28,.,.,TRBJ2-5,15,CASSSVAATQETQYF,TGTGCCAGCAGTTCTGTGGCGGCGACTCAAGAGACCCAGTACTTC
TRBV6-5,.,.,TRBJ2-1,15,CASSLTGGSYNEQFF,TGTGCCAGCAGCCTCACAGGTGGCTCCTACAATGAGCAGTTCTTC
TRBV5-1,.,.,TRBJ2-1,18,CASSLFPIAGTTYNEQFF,TGCGCCAGCAGCTTGTTTCCGATAGCCGGGACCACCTACAATGAGCAGTTCTTC
TRBV2,TRBD1,.,TRBJ2-7,13,CASRRDSPYEQYF,TGTGCCAGCAGAAGGGACAGCCCTTACGAGCAGTACTTC
TRBV5-6,TRBD1,few,TRBJ1-4,14,CASSPRGTGEKLFF,TGTGCCAGCAGCCCCCGGGGGACAGGGGAAAAACTGTTTTTT
TRBV10-2,.,.,TRBJ2-2,13,CASRAAPTGELFF,TGCGCCAGCCGGGCTGCCCCAACCGGGGAGCTGTTTTTT
TRBV7-7,.,.,TRBJ1-3,16,CASSPGVGKSGNTIYF,TGTGCCAGCAGCCCCGGAGTGGGCAAGAGCGGAAACACCATATATTTT
TRBV2,.,.,TRBJ1-5,14,CASSAINSNQPQHF,TGTGCCAGCAGTGCGATAAATAGCAATCAGCCCCAGCATTTT
TRBV10-2,.,.,TRBJ1-3,14,CASKITGLGNTIYF,TGCGCCAGCAAAATCACAGGGCTTGGAAACACCATATATTTT
TRBV7-8,TRBD2,.,TRBJ2-5,16,CASSSVGLAGVQTQYF,TGTGCCAGCAGCTCGGTAGGACTAGCGGGAGTACAGACCCAGTACTTC
TRBV9,.,.,TRBJ2-3,14,CASSDRPPPDTQYF,TGTGCCAGCAGCGACCGACCCCCCCCAGATACGCAGTATTTT
TRBV5-1,TRBD2,.,TRBJ2-1,14,CASSVASGDNEQFF,TGCGCCAGCAGCGTGGCTAGCGGGGACAATGAGCAGTTCTTC
TRBV7-9,.,.,TRBJ2-6,15,CASSSRGRGANVLTF,TGTGCCAGCAGCTCCCGGGGCAGGGGGGCCAACGTCCTGACTTTC
TRBV5-1,.,.,TRBJ1-1,15,CASSYLTDSYTEAFF,TGCGCCAGCAGCTACCTCACGGACAGCTACACTGAAGCTTTCTTT
TRBV5-1,TRBD1,.,TRBJ1-2,14,CASSLEGGAYGYTF,TGCGCCAGCAGCTTGGAAGGGGGCGCCTATGGCTACACCTTC
TRBV27,.,.,TRBJ1-5,13,CASSFLSNQPQHF,TGTGCCAGCAGTTTCCTTAGCAATCAGCCCCAGCATTTT
TRBV18,.,once,TRBJ2-5,13,CASSSGPAETQYF,TGTGCCAGCTCATCCGGTCCAGCGGAGACCCAGTACTTC
TRBV2,.,.,TRBJ1-1,15,CASSEWGVGNTEAFF,TGTGCCAGCAGTGAGTGGGGAGTGGGAAACACTGAAGCTTTCTTT
TRBV5-1,.,.,TRBJ2-2,15,CASRFDKGYTGELFF,TGCGCCAGCAGATTCGACAAGGGCTACACCGGGGAGCTGTTTTTT
TRBV7-3,TRBD2,.,TRBJ2-1,15,CASSFGAGGYNEQFF,TGTGCCAGCAGCTTCGGAGCGGGAGGGTACAATGAGCAGTTCTTC
TRBV7-3,.,.,TRBJ2-1,17,CASSLSGSADNYNEQFF,TGTGCCAGCAGCTTAAGTGGTAGCGCGGACAACTACAATGAGCAGTTCTTC
TRBV11-1,.,.,TRBJ2-3,13,CASSYGEKGPQYF,TGTGCCAGCAGCTATGGGGAGAAGGGACCGCAGTATTTT
TRBV25-1,.,.,TRBJ2-7,13,CASSDGRGYEQYF,TGTGCCAGCAGTGATGGTCGGGGATACGAGCAGTACTTC
TRBV10-3,.,.,TRBJ1-1,13,CAISDTVFAEAFF,TGTGCCATCAGTGATACCGTATTCGCTGAAGCTTTCTTT
TRBV6-5,.,.,TRBJ2-1,13,CASRQRAYNEQFF,TGTGCCAGCAGGCAGCGGGCCTACAATGAGCAGTTCTTC
TRBV28,.,.,TRBJ2-7,12,CASKEGTYEQYF,TGTGCCAGCAAGGAGGGGACCTACGAGCAGTACTTC
TRBV5-1,.,.,TRBJ2-5,14,CASSLSLLRETQYF,TGCGCCAGCAGCTTGTCCCTCTTGAGGGAGACCCAGTACTTC
TRBV15,.,.,TRBJ1-3,16,CATSRDPGASGNTIYF,TGTGCCACCAGCAGAGATCCAGGGGCATCTGGAAACACCATATATTTT
TRBV6-6,.,.,TRBJ1-1,15,CASSYSGAENTEAFF,TGTGCCAGCAGTTACTCTGGTGCGGAGAACACTGAAGCTTTCTTT
TRBV28,TRBD1,.,TRBJ1-1,15,CASSRYRGRNTEAFF,TGTGCCAGCAGTAGGTACAGGGGGCGGAACACTGAAGCTTTCTTT
TRBV19,.,.,TRBJ1-3,14,CASSIRTTGNTIYF,TGTGCCAGTAGTATAAGGACAACTGGAAACACCATATATTTT
TRBV5-6,.,.,TRBJ2-7,14,CASSLGQVSGEQYF,TGTGCCAGCAGCTTGGGACAGGTTTCAGGCGAGCAGTACTTC
TRBV10-1,TRBD1,.,TRBJ1-6,16,CASRQDRAVYNSPLHF,TGCGCCAGCAGGCAGGACAGGGCGGTCTATAATTCACCCCTCCACTTT
TRBV28,TRBD2,.,TRBJ2-1,17,CASSTTSGGGSYNEQFF,TGTGCCAGCAGTACCACTAGCGGGGGGGGATCCTACAATGAGCAGTTCTTC
TRBV28,.,.,TRBJ1-5,12,CASRRGLEPQHF,TGTGCCAGCCGGAGGGGGTTGGAGCCCCAGCATTTT
TRBV25-1,.,.,TRBJ2-1,15,CASGVGLSSYNEQFF,TGTGCCAGCGGGGTCGGGCTGAGCTCCTACAATGAGCAGTTCTTC
TRBV18,TRBD1,.,TRBJ2-4,18,CASSPPGQGASAKNIQYF,TGTGCCAGCTCACCACCGGGACAGGGGGCGTCTGCCAAAAACATTCAGTACTTC
TRBV28,.,.,TRBJ1-2,13,CASSTTGLYGYTF,TGTGCCAGCAGCACTACAGGGCTGTATGGCTACACCTTC
TRBV9,.,.,TRBJ2-2,15,CASSVETANTGELFF,TGTGCCAGCAGCGTCGAGACCGCGAACACCGGGGAGCTGTTTTTT
TRBV7-3,.,.,TRBJ2-1,12,CASSLAYNEQFF,TGTGCCAGCAGCTTAGCTTACAATGAGCAGTTCTTC
TRBV4-1,TRBD2,.,TRBJ2-7,15,CASSQWGEGGYEQYF,TGCGCCAGCAGCCAATGGGGGGAGGGTGGCTACGAGCAGTACTTC
TRBV2,.,.,TRBJ2-7,14,CASSGVRITYEQYF,TGTGCCAGCAGTGGGGTCAGGATAACCTACGAGCAGTACTTC
TRBV6-6,.,once,TRBJ1-2,13,CASTRLGTGGYTF,TGTGCCAGCACCCGGTTAGGGACGGGTGGCTACACCTTC
TRBV28,TRBD1,.,TRBJ2-3,14,CASTFQGAQDTQYF,TGTGCCAGCACTTTCCAGGGGGCGCAAGATACGCAGTATTTT